This TCR beta chain came from a study of blood T cell repertoires in COVID-19. CDR1 is SQVTM, CDR2 ANQGSEA, per germline. With 7 bases clipped from V and 7 bases from J, the junction kept 6 bases outside the gene matches. The CDR3 consists of 12 residues. Assay: immunoSEQ multiplex PCR; the TCRdb copy retains only in-frame clones and omits some. The sample contains about 140,000 clones, more than 60% of which appear only once. This clonotype originated in a man in his fifties with acute or convalescent COVID-19. Material for sequencing was peripheral blood. The chain uses TRBV29-1 and TRBJ2-1, with TRBD2 matching over 8 bases. This CDR3 is CSGGLASNEQFF. In DNA, the CDR3 is TGCAGCGGCGGACTAGCCTCTAATGAGCAGTTCTTC.